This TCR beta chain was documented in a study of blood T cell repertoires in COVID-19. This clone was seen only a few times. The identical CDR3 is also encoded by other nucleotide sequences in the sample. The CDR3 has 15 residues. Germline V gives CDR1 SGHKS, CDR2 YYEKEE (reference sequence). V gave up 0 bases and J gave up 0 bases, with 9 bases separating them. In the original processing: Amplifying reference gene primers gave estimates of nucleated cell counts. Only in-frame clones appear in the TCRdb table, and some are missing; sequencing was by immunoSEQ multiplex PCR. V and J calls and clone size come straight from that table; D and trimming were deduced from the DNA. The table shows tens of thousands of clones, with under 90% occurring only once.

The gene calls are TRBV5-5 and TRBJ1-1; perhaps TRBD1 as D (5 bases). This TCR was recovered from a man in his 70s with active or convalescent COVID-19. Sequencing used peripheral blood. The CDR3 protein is CASSLVQGMNTEAFF. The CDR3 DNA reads TGTGCCAGCAGCTTGGTGCAGGGCATGAACACTGAAGCTTTCTTT.